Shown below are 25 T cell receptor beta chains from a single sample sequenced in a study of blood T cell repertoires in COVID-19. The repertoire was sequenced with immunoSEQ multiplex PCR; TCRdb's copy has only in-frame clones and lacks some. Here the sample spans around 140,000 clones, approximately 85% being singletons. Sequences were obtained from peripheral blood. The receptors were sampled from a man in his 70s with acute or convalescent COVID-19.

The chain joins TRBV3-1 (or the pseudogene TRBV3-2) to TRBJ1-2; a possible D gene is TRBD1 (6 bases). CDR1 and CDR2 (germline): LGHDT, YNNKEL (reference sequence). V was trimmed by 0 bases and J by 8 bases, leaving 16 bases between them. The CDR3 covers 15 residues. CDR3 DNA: TGTGCCAGCAGCCAAGAGGGGGCTCGGGGTGGAGGCTACACCTTC. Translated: CASSQEGARGGGYTF.

CDR3 protein: CASTFGDRERQPQHF. In nucleotides, the CDR3 is TGTGCCAGCACGTTCGGGGACAGGGAAAGACAGCCCCAGCATTTT. The chain employs TRBV28 and TRBJ1-5; 9 bases match TRBD1. The ends lost 7 bases at V and 7 bases at J; junction bases unmatched: 11. This CDR3 is built from 15 residues. Germline-derived CDR1 and CDR2 are MDHEN and SYDVKM.

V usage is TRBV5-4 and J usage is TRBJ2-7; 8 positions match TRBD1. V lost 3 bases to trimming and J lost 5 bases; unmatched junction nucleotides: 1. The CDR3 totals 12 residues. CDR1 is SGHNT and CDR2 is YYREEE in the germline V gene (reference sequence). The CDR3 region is CASSSTGDEQYF. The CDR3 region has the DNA TGTGCCAGCAGCTCGACAGGGGACGAGCAGTACTTC.

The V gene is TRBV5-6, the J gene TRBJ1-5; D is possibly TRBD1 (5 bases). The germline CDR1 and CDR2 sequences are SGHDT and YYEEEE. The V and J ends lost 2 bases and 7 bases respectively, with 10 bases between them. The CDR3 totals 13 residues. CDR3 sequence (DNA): TGTGCCAGCAGCTTCCAGGGTTCCCAGCCCCAGCATTTT. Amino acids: CASSFQGSQPQHF. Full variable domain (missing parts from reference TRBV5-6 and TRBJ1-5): DAGVTQSPTHLIKTRGQQVTLRCSPKSGHDTVSWYQQALGQGPQFIFQYYEEEERQRGNFPDRFSGHQFPNYSSELNVNALLLGDSALYLCASSFQGSQPQHFGDGTRLSIL.

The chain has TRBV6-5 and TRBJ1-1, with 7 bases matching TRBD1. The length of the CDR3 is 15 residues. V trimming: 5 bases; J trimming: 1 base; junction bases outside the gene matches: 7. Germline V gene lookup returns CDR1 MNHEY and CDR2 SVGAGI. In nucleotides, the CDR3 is TGTGCCAGCAGTCCCCTTCCAGGGGGGAACACTGAAGCTTTCTTT. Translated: CASSPLPGGNTEAFF.

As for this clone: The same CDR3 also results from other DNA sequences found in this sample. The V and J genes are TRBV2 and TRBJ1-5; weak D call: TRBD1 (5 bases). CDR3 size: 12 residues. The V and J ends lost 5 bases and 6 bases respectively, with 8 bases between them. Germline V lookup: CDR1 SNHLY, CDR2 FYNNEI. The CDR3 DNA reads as TGTGCCAGCAGTCCCCAGGGTCAGCCCCAGCATTTT. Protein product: CASSPQGQPQHF.

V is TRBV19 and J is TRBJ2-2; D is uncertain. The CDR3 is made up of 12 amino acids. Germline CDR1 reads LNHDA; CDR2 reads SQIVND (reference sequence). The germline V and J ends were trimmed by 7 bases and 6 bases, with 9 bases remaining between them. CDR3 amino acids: CASTPSPGELFF. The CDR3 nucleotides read TGTGCCAGTACCCCCTCCCCCGGGGAGCTGTTTTTT.

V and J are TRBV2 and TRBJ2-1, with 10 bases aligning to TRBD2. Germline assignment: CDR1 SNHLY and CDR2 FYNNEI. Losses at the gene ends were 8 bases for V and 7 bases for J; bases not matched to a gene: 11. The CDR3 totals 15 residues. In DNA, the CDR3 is TGTGCCAGCGGCCGTCTAGCGGGAGTAGGTAATGAGCAGTTCTTC. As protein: CASGRLAGVGNEQFF.

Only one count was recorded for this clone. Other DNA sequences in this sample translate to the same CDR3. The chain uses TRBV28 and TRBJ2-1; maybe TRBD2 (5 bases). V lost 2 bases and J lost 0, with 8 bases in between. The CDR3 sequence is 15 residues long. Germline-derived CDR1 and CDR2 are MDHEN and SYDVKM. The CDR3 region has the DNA TGTGCCAGCAGTTTAGGTGGGAGCTCCTACAATGAGCAGTTCTTC. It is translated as CASSLGGSSYNEQFF. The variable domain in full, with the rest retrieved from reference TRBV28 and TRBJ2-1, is DVKVTQSSRYLVKRTGEKVFLECVQDMDHENMFWYRQDPGLGLRLIYFSYDVKMKEKGDIPEGYSVSREKKERFSLILESASTNQTSMYLCASSLGGSSYNEQFFGPGTRLTVL.

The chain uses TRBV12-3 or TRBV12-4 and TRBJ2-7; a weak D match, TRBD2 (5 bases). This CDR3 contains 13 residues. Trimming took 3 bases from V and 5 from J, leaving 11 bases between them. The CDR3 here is CASSLGVYDEQYF. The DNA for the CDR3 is TGTGCCAGCAGTTTGGGAGTGTACGACGAGCAGTACTTC.

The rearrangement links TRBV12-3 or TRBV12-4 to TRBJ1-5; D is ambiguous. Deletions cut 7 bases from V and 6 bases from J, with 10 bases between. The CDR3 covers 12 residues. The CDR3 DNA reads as TGTGCCAGCACCCTTGCGGGTCAGCCCCAGCATTTT. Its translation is CASTLAGQPQHF.

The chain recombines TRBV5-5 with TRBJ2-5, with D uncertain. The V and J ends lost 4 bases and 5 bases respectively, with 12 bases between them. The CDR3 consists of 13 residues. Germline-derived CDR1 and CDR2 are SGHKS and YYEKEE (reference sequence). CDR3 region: CASSRPGSETQYF. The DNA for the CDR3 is TGTGCCAGCAGCCGCCCGGGTTCTGAGACCCAGTACTTC.

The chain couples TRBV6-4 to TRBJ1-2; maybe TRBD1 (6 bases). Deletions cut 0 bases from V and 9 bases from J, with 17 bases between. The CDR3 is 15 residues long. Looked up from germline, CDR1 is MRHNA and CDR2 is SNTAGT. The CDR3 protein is CASSDSGDRPPRYTF. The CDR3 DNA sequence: TGTGCCAGCAGTGACTCGGGAGACAGGCCCCCGCGCTACACCTTC.

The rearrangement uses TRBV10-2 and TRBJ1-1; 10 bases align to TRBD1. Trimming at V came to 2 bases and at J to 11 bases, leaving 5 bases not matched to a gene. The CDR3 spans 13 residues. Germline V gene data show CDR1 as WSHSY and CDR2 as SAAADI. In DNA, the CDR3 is TGCGCCAGCAGTGAGGACAGGGGGCTGTGGGCTTTCTTT. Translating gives CASSEDRGLWAFF.

Here the CDR3 reads CATLQGQSTDTQYF. The CDR3 DNA reads as TGTGCCACGCTCCAGGGGCAAAGCACAGATACGCAGTATTTT. The chain has TRBV28 and TRBJ2-3, with D possibly being TRBD1 (6 bases). This CDR3 contains 14 residues. Trimming pared 10 bases from V and 0 bases from J, leaving 14 bases between. In germline, CDR1 is MDHEN, CDR2 SYDVKM.

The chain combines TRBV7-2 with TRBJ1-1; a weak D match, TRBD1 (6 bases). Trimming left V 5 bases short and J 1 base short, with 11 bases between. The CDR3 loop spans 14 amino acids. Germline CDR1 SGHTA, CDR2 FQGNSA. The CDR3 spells CASSPGGANTEAFF. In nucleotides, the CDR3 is TGTGCCAGCAGCCCGGGGGGCGCGAACACTGAAGCTTTCTTT.

As DNA, the CDR3 is TGTGCCATCAGTTTCGGACAGGGGGACACTGGAAACACCATATATTTT. Residues: CAISFGQGDTGNTIYF. The chain combines TRBV10-3 with TRBJ1-3; TRBD1 matches 10 bases. Germline CDR1 and CDR2: ENHRY and SYGVKD. The CDR3 is 16 amino acids. V gave up 5 bases and J gave up 2 bases; unmatched junction bases: 6.

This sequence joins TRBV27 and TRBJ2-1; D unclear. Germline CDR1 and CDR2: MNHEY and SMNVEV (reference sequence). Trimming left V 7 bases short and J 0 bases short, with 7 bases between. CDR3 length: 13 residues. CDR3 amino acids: CASKIRSYNEQFF. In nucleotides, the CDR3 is TGTGCCAGCAAAATCCGCTCCTACAATGAGCAGTTCTTC.

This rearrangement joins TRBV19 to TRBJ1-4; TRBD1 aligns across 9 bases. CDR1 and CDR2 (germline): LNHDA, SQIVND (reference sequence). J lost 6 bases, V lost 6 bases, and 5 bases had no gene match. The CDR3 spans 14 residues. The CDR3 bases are TGTGCCAGTAGACTGGACAGGGGTGATGAAAAACTGTTTTTT. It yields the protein CASRLDRGDEKLFF.

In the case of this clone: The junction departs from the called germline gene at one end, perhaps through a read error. As DNA, the CDR3 is TGTGCCGGCAGTCCACTTAGCGGGAGGGGCAAATACAATGAGCAGTTCTTC. This sequence encodes CAGSPLSGRGKYNEQFF. The V gene is TRBV25-1, the J gene TRBJ2-1, with 11 bases fitting TRBD2. CDR1 MGHDK and CDR2 SYGVNS come from the germline V gene. This CDR3 region has 17 residues. Full variable domain (remainder filled in from reference TRBV25-1 and TRBJ2-1): EADIYQTPRYLVIGTGKKITLECSQTMGHDKMYWYQQDPGMELHLIHYSYGVNSTEKGDLSSESTVSRIRTEHFPLTLESARPSHTSQYLCAGSPLSGRGKYNEQFFGPGTRLTVL.

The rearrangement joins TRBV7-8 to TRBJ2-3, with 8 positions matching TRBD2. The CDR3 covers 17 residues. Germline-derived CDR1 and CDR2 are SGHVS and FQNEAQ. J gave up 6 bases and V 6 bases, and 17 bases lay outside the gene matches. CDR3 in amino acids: CASRPSGRGVSLDTQYF. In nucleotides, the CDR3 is TGTGCCAGCAGGCCTTCGGGGCGGGGGGTATCCTTGGATACGCAGTATTTT.

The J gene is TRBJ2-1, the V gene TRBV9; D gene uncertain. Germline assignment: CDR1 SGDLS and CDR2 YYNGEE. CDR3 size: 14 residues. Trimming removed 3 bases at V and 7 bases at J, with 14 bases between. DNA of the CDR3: TGTGCCAGCAGCGCGCTTAGAGACGGGAATGAGCAGTTCTTC. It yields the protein CASSALRDGNEQFF.

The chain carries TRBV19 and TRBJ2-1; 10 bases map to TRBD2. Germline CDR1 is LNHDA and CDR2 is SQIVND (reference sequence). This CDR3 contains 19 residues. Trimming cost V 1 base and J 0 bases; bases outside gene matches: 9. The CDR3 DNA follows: TGTGCCAGTAGTATAGTTCGGGGGCCTAGCGGGAGCTCCTACAATGAGCAGTTCTTC. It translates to CASSIVRGPSGSSYNEQFF.

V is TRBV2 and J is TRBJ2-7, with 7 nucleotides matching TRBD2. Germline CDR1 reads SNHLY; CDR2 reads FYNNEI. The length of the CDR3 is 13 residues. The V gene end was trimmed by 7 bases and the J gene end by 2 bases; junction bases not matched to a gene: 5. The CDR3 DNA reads TGTGCCAGCACCGGGACTACCCCCTACGAGCAGTACTTC. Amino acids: CASTGTTPYEQYF.

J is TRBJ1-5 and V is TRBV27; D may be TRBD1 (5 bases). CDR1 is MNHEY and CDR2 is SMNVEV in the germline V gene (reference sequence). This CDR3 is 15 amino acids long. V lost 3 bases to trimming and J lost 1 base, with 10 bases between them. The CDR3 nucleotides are TGTGCCAGCAGTTTCATGGGGGGGAGCAATCAGCCCCAGCATTTT. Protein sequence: CASSFMGGSNQPQHF.